This TCR beta chain was identified during a study of STAT3 mutations in large granular lymphocyte leukemia. Study observations and caveats: Every T-LGLL patient had at least one immunodominant TCRbeta clonotype. Some patients had persisting codominant clonotypes that could mask small clones.

The V gene's germline CDR1 is SGDLS and CDR2 YYNGEE. The CDR3 is 14 residues long. J lost 6 bases, V lost 0 bases, and 3 bases had no gene match. TCRbeta libraries averaged around 41,000 productive templates per sample. Method: immunoSEQ multiplex PCR; TCRdb's copy keeps in-frame clones and lacks some. Of 8,800 or so clones listed, roughly 90% were seen once; the top ten hold 66%. Concerning this clone itself: The antigen remains unidentified.

The sequenced sample consisted of peripheral blood mononuclear cells. The V gene is TRBV9, the J gene TRBJ1-1; 9 positions agree with TRBD1. This clonotype was obtained from a man aged 55 to 70 with T-cell large granular lymphocyte leukemia. Some clones in this sample may be carry-over from other donors' samples. The CDR3 nucleotides are TGTGCCAGCAGCGTAGGGACAGGGGCCCCTGAAGCTTTCTTT. This sequence encodes CASSVGTGAPEAFF.